A single sample is the source of the 8 T cell receptor beta chains below, sequenced in a study of graft-versus-host responses after intestinal transplantation (dated by TCRdb to the early 2020s). What this sample's time point label stands for: cells obtained before transplantation from donor or recipient. Their target antigens are unknown. Library method: the immunoSEQ multiplex PCR assay. Held by TCRdb, this immuneACCESS table contains in-frame sequences only and omits some clones. Under half of the omission traces to an unresolved V gene where checked; the cause of the rest is unknown. Here the sample has tens of thousands of clones; roughly 90% occur a single time. Around 2.3% of the sample is held by the ten biggest clonotypes. The starting material was unstimulated CD8+ T cells sorted from spleen or lymph node cells, obtained before intestinal transplant. These receptors were obtained from a human donor who received an intestinal transplant.

This chain joins TRBV10-2 and TRBJ2-5; tentatively, D is TRBD2 (5 bases). CDR1 and CDR2 (germline): WSHSY, SAAADI. This CDR3 spans 13 amino acids. The ends were cut back, 4 bases at V and 4 bases at J, with 10 bases in the middle. The CDR3 DNA reads as TGCGCCAGCAGTGGGGAGCTGAGAGAGACCCAGTACTTC. This encodes CASSGELRETQYF.

The chain links TRBV7-6 to TRBJ1-3; weak D call: TRBD1 (5 bases). The CDR3 spans 13 residues. Germline loops: CDR1 SGHVS, CDR2 FNYEAQ. Trimming took off 5 bases at V and 4 bases at J, with 9 bases between the two ends. The DNA of the CDR3 is TGTGCCAGCAGCGCCGACAGCGGAAACACCATATATTTT. Amino acid sequence: CASSADSGNTIYF.

The chain carries TRBV5-1 and TRBJ2-2, with 9 bases that match TRBD2. The CDR3 has 16 amino acids. V dropped 2 bases and J dropped 3; count of bases not matched to a gene: 5. CDR1 is SGHRS and CDR2 is YFSETQ in the germline V gene. This CDR3 is CASSFVVAGDTGELFF. In DNA form, the CDR3 reads TGCGCCAGCAGCTTCGTCGTAGCGGGGGACACCGGGGAGCTGTTTTTT.

This chain links TRBV7-2 with TRBJ1-3, with D possibly TRBD1 on 6 matching bases. Trimming cost V 3 bases and J 2 bases, with 14 bases left between them. There are 16 residues in the CDR3. Germline V gene sequence: CDR1 SGHTA, CDR2 FQGNSA. The CDR3 bases are TGTGCCAGCAGCTTGGGGGGGGCGAGTCCTGGAAACACCATATATTTT. Its translation is CASSLGGASPGNTIYF. Supplemented by reference TRBV7-2 and TRBJ1-3, the full variable domain reads GAGVSQSPSNKVTEKGKDVELRCDPISGHTALYWYRQSLGQGLEFLIYFQGNSAPDKSGLPSDRFSAERTGGSVSTLTIQRTQQEDSAVYLCASSLGGASPGNTIYFGEGSWLTVV.

The chain couples TRBV2 to TRBJ2-7; D is ambiguous. The CDR3 is 14 residues long. Germline values: CDR1 SNHLY, CDR2 FYNNEI. V lost 2 bases, J lost 7 bases, and 15 bases lay in between. The CDR3 is CASSESYATEEQYF. The CDR3 nucleotides are TGTGCCAGCAGTGAAAGTTACGCCACAGAAGAGCAGTACTTC.

This rearrangement joins TRBV27 to TRBJ2-7, with 12 bases matching TRBD1. The CDR3 is made up of 15 amino acids. Per germline, CDR1 MNHEY and CDR2 SMNVEV (reference sequence). V lost 5 bases, J lost 7 bases, and 9 bases stayed unmatched. In DNA, the CDR3 is TGTGCCAGCAGTCCCTGGGACAGGGGGCTAGAGGAGCAGTACTTC. The encoded protein is CASSPWDRGLEEQYF.

The chain is built from TRBV28 and TRBJ2-5, with TRBD2 matching over 13 bases. Germline values: CDR1 MDHEN, CDR2 SYDVKM. The CDR3 spans 17 residues. V was pared by 4 bases and J by 2 bases, with 7 bases of the junction left unmatched. For the CDR3, the DNA is TGTGCCAGCAGTTCACTGCCGGGACTAGCGGGGCAAGAGACCCAGTACTTC. Its protein is CASSSLPGLAGQETQYF.

The chain is built from TRBV19 and TRBJ1-1; D is unclear. This CDR3 region has 13 residues. V was shortened by 7 bases and J by 4 bases, with 13 bases between the two germline ends. From germline, CDR1 is LNHDA and CDR2 SQIVND (reference sequence). The CDR3 loop is CASTASGGTEAFF. The CDR3 DNA follows: TGTGCCAGTACCGCATCCGGTGGCACTGAAGCTTTCTTT.